The rows below give T cell receptor beta chains drawn from one sample of a study of cytomegalovirus exposure and HLA in healthy donors. Produced via immunoSEQ multiplex PCR; TCRdb's table is partial and in-frame only. There are 120,000 to 150,000 clones in the sample; around four fifths occur only once, and around 2% lies in the top ten. The material sequenced was PBMCs. The receptors stem from a woman between 40 and 55 years old in good health and CMV-seronegative. Each CDR3 is given without its conserved first and last residue. A D gene is named only where the DNA matches it firmly.

TRBV29-1,TRBJ2-1,TRBD2,SVGTSGSVSNEQF
TRBV19,TRBJ1-1,TRBD1,ASSVRGANTEAF
TRBV18,TRBJ1-5,NA,ASSPIGDSNQPQH
TRBV11-1,TRBJ2-7,TRBD2,ASSRRLAGGPRVSYEQY
TRBV7-9,TRBJ1-2,NA,ASSLDSLSYGYT
TRBV28,TRBJ1-1,NA,ASSYATEAF
TRBV21-1,TRBJ2-4,NA,ASSKPGLAKNIQY
TRBV20-1,NA,NA,SASYPYEQY
TRBV7-2,TRBJ2-1,NA,ASSFEGGTYNEQF
TRBV5-1,TRBJ2-5,NA,ASSLAASNQETQY
TRBV7-2,TRBJ1-2,TRBD1,ASSHRQGTNYGYT
TRBV6-5,TRBJ2-5,TRBD1,ASSTGTGDGTQY
TRBV28,TRBJ2-7,NA,ASSPGLPYEQY
TRBV7-9,TRBJ2-3,TRBD2,ASSFRAGGTDTQY
TRBV5-4,TRBJ2-7,NA,ASTTGQGYEQY
TRBV18,TRBJ1-1,TRBD1,ASSQTGGPNTEAF
TRBV5-4,TRBJ2-7,NA,ASSYDRNYEQY
TRBV6-5,TRBJ2-1,TRBD1,ASSSGTVYNEQF
TRBV7-9,TRBJ1-5,TRBD1,ASSQTGGGQPQH
TRBV30,TRBJ1-1,NA,AWTQLLNTEAF
TRBV19,TRBJ1-1,NA,ASSTTMNTEAF
TRBV7-9,NA,TRBD1,ASSLSRTGPTYEQY
TRBV7-6,NA,TRBD2,ASSPSGRGTYEQY
TRBV5-1,TRBJ2-1,NA,ASSYLNNEQF
TRBV9,TRBJ2-1,NA,ASSVDSRGEQF
TRBV28,TRBJ2-2,NA,ASSPTIRGAGELF
TRBV18,TRBJ2-7,TRBD2,ASTAGGDWLAESYEQY
TRBV14,TRBJ2-7,TRBD2,ASSHYLAGVGYEQY
TRBV5-6,TRBJ1-4,NA,ASSPSRDRTEKLF
TRBV7-6,TRBJ2-7,TRBD1,ASSPGQGTYEQY
TRBV28,TRBJ1-2,NA,ASSLPARRYGYT
TRBV25-1,TRBJ2-7,NA,ASSDSRRGEQY
TRBV6-5,TRBJ1-2,TRBD1,ASSYVGQGAEGYT
TRBV18,TRBJ2-3,NA,ASSPDTSTDTQY
TRBV7-2,TRBJ2-1,NA,ASSLRSSTATYNEQF
TRBV5-4,TRBJ2-3,TRBD2,ASSPGGLAGGPADTQY
TRBV27,TRBJ2-4,TRBD2,ASSASSGRWKNIQY
TRBV29-1,TRBJ1-2,NA,SVVEVQAGGYT
TRBV27,TRBJ2-1,NA,ASTPTWTSYNEQF
TRBV28,TRBJ2-7,NA,ASSRGIYEQY
TRBV6-5,TRBJ1-1,TRBD1,ASSWDRALAEAF
TRBV19,TRBJ2-3,NA,ASTDGQLSTDTQY
TRBV11-2,TRBJ2-3,TRBD2,ASSVSGGLTQY
TRBV7-6,TRBJ2-1,NA,ASSSHSGPYNEQF
TRBV5-4,TRBJ1-1,NA,ASSLGGPLDTEAF
TRBV7-6,TRBJ1-1,NA,ASSSTPQASAEAF
TRBV10-3,TRBJ2-2,NA,AINQGLMDTGELF
TRBV5-4,TRBJ2-3,NA,ASSLQTDTQY
TRBV19,TRBJ2-3,NA,ASSRESTDTQY
TRBV28,TRBJ2-3,TRBD2,ASSFREGREVADTQY
TRBV10-2,TRBJ2-7,NA,ATFEQGTYEQY
TRBV27,TRBJ1-2,TRBD1,ASSPTPGGIGYT
TRBV5-4,TRBJ1-6,TRBD1,ASSIQGFIDSPLH
TRBV9,TRBJ2-5,TRBD2,ASSVGASGSRETQY